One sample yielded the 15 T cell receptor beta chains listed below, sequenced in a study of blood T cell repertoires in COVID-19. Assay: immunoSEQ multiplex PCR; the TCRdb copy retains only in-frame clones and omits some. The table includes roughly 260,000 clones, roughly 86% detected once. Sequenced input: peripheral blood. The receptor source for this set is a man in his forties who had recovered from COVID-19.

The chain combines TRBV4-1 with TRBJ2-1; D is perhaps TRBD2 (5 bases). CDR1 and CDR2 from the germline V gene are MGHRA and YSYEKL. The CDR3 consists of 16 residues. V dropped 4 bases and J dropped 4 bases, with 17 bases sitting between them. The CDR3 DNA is TGCGCCAGCAGCCCTACCGGGGTGGGAGTGTACAATGAGCAGTTCTTC. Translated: CASSPTGVGVYNEQFF.

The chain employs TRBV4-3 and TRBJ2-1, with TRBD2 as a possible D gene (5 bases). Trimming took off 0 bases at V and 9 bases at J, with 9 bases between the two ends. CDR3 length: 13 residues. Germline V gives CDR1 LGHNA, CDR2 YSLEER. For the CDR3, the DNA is TGCGCCAGCAGCCAAGACGGCCGGGGTGAGCAGTTCTTC. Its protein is CASSQDGRGEQFF.

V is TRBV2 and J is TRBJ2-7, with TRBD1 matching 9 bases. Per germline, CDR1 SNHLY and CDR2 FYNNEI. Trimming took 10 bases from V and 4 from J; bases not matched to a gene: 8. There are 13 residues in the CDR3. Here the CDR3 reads CATPGGQGYEQYF. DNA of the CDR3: TGTGCCACCCCGGGGGGACAGGGTTACGAGCAGTACTTC.

The CDR3 is CASSLVRGANEQYF. CDR3 DNA sequence: TGCGCCAGCAGCCTAGTTCGGGGGGCCAACGAGCAGTACTTC. The rearrangement links TRBV4-1 to TRBJ2-7, with D perhaps matching TRBD2 (7 bases). The CDR3 runs 14 residues. The germline V gene has CDR1 MGHRA and CDR2 YSYEKL. Trimming took off 4 bases at V and 5 bases at J, with 15 bases between the two ends.

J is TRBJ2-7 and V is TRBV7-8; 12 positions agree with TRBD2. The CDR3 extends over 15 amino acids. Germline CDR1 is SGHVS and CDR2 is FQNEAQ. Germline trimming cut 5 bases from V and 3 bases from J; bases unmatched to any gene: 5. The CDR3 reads CASSPLAGGVYEQYF. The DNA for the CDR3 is TGTGCCAGCAGCCCACTAGCGGGGGGTGTCTACGAGCAGTACTTC.

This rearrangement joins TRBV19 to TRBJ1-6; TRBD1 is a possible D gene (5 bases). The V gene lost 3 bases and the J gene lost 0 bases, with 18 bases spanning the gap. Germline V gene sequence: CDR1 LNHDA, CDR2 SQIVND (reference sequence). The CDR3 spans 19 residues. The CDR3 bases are TGTGCCAGTAGTATTAAGGGACTGGAAACTAGCTCCTATAATTCACCCCTCCACTTT. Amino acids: CASSIKGLETSSYNSPLHF.

The CDR3 nucleotides read TGTGCCAGCAGAAACAGGACCTCTAATGAAAAACTGTTTTTT. It translates to CASRNRTSNEKLFF. This chain uses TRBV3-1 (or the pseudogene TRBV3-2) with TRBJ1-4; D is possibly TRBD1 (5 bases). The CDR3 spans 14 residues. Germline values: CDR1 LGHDT, CDR2 YNNKEL (reference sequence). The V and J ends lost 6 bases and 3 bases respectively, with 11 bases between them.

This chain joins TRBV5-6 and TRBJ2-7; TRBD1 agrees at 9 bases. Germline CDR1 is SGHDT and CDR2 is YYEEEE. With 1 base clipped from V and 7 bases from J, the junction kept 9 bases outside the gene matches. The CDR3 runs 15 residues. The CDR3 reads CASSLPGTGYQEQYF. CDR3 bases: TGTGCCAGCAGCTTGCCCGGGACAGGGTACCAGGAGCAGTACTTC. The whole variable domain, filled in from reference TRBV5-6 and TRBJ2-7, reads DAGVTQSPTHLIKTRGQQVTLRCSPKSGHDTVSWYQQALGQGPQFIFQYYEEEERQRGNFPDRFSGHQFPNYSSELNVNALLLGDSALYLCASSLPGTGYQEQYFGPGTRLTVT.

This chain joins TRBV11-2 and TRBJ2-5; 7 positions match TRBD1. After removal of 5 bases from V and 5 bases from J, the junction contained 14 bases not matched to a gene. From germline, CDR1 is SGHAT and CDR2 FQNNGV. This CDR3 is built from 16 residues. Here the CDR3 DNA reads TGTGCCAGCAGCCGTACAATGACAGGGTCCAGGGAGACCCAGTACTTC. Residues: CASSRTMTGSRETQYF.

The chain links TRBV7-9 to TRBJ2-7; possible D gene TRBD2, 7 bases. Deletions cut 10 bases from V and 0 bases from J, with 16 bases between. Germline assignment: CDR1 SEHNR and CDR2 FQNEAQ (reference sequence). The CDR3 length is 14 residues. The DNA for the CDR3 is TGTGCCATCGCGGGGGCCTCGAGCTCCTACGAGCAGTACTTC. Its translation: CAIAGASSSYEQYF.

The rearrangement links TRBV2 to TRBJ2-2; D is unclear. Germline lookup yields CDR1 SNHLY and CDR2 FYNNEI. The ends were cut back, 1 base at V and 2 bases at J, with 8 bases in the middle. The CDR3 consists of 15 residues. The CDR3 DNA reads TGTGCCAGCAGTGAAGGCCCCTACAACACCGGGGAGCTGTTTTTT. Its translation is CASSEGPYNTGELFF.

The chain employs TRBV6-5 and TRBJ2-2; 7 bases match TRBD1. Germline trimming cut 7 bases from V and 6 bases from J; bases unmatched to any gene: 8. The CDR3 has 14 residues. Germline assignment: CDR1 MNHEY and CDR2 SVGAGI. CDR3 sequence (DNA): TGTGCCAGCAACCACAGGGGAACGGCCGGGGAGCTGTTTTTT. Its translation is CASNHRGTAGELFF.

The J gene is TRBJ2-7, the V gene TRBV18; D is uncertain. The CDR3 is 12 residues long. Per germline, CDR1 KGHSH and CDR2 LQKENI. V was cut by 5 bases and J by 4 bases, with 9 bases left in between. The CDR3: CASSENVYEQYF. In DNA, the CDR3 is TGTGCCAGCTCAGAGAACGTTTACGAGCAGTACTTC.

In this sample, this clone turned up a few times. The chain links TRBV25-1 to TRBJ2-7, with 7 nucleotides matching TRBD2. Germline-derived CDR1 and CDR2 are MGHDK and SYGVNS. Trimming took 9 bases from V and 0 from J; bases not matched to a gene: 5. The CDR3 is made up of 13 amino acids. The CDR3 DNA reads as TGTGCCAGTCGTGGGGGGGTCTCCTACGAGCAGTACTTC. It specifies CASRGGVSYEQYF.

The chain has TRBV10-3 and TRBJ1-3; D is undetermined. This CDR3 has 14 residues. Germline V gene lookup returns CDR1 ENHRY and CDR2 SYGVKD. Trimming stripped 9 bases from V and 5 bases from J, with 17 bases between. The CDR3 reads CAMATRGWRNTIYF. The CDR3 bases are TGTGCCATGGCAACCCGGGGTTGGCGAAACACCATATATTTT.